These T cell receptor beta chains were read from a single sample in a study of STAT5B mutations in CD4+ large granular lymphocyte leukemia. Sequencing used immunoSEQ multiplex PCR; TCRdb keeps in-frame clones, though not all of them. Found here are tens of thousands of clones, roughly 76% of them singletons; the top ten hold less than 4.5%. Sequencing was carried out using CD4+ T cells from blood buffy coats. Source of these receptors: a human donor in good health. Each CDR3 is given with its conserved first and last residue.

>TRBV29-1
CSVDVDGYTF
>TRBV11-3
CASSLDQQGRQHEAFF
>TRBV5-1
CASSSRQGAGGETQYF
>TRBV11-1
CASSLGQGQETQYF
>TRBV5-4
CASSLGGPGGETQYF
>TRBV29-1
CSVGEQGQQFF
>TRBV4-1
CASRQEEWDSYYGYTF
>TRBV18
CASSSGTDNQPQHF
>TRBV10-2
CASRGDLYEQYF
>TRBV6-4
CASSTREGNTEAFF
>TRBV15
CATSWGSTDTQYF
>TRBV6-1
CASRDRGFIYNEQFF
>TRBV9
CASSVGGLQETQYF
>TRBV28
CASSRGLAGYNEQFF
>TRBV6-5
CASSRGFGEQYF
>TRBV5-1
CASSLGGTGSSYEQYF
>TRBV19
CASKEAPLGEQFF
>TRBV7-9
CASSLVWGLETQYF
>TRBV30
CAWSLADTQYF
>TRBV19
CASSSGYSQETQYF
>TRBV9
CASSAGEWAPTEAFF
>TRBV4-2
CASSQVTGAGGEQYF
>TRBV2
CASSRETQYF
>TRBV11-3
CASSLWAEQYF
>TRBV4-1
CASSQESPGQGASNQPQHF
>TRBV4-1
CASSLFHTVNEKLFF
>TRBV6-5
CASSYSGQGGGYTF
>TRBV19
CASSPQDKPYEQYF
>TRBV11-3
CASSSRTGKRQETQYF
>TRBV2
CASSPGRINQPQHF
>TRBV6-6
CASSPRPGLVRFEQFF
>TRBV19
CASSISDLQTYEQYF
>TRBV11-3
CASSFGLAGAGDTQYF
>TRBV5-1
CASSTAGQGTNEQFF
>TRBV30
CAWSVSRHYEQYF
>TRBV18
CASSTGSTSSYEQYF
>TRBV5-1
CASSLNTRQDVGSKLFF
>TRBV6-6
CASTPNMNTEAFF
>TRBV4-1
CASSPLGSGSTDTQYF
>TRBV10-3
CAVSRDYNNEQFF
>TRBV19
CASSIMAGGSIGEQFF